This passage covers 11 T cell receptor beta chains from one sample sequenced in a study of blood T cell repertoires in COVID-19. Data came from immunoSEQ multiplex PCR; TCRdb stores just in-frame clones and leaves some out. The table includes approximately 44,000 clones, over 70% detected once. What was sequenced was peripheral blood. All receptors derive from a woman older than 75 with acute or convalescent COVID-19.

The chain carries TRBV15 and TRBJ2-7; D is unclear. Germline CDR1 LNHNV, CDR2 YYDKDF (reference sequence). The CDR3 is 13 residues long. V was cut by 6 bases and J by 2 bases, with 11 bases left in between. The CDR3 here is CATRPSGPYEQYF. CDR3 in DNA: TGTGCCACCAGGCCTAGTGGCCCCTACGAGCAGTACTTC. Combining the CDR3 with reference TRBV15 and TRBJ2-7 gives the whole variable domain DAMVIQNPRYQVTQFGKPVTLSCSQTLNHNVMYWYQQKSSQAPKLLFHYYDKDFNNEADTPDNFQSRRPNTSFCFLDIRSPGLGDTAMYLCATRPSGPYEQYFGPGTRLTVT.

The gene calls are TRBV10-2 and TRBJ2-7; TRBD2 matches at 10 bases. The CDR3 spans 13 residues. J lost 6 bases, V lost 8 bases, and 7 bases had no gene match. Germline CDR1 reads WSHSY; CDR2 reads SAAADI. The CDR3 region has the DNA TGCGCCAGCTCGACGGGACTAGCGACCGAGCAGTACTTC. Amino acids: CASSTGLATEQYF.

V usage is TRBV28 and J usage is TRBJ1-3; D gene uncertain. This CDR3 region has 13 residues. Trimming left V 10 bases short and J 0 bases short, with 10 bases between. Germline CDR1 is MDHEN and CDR2 is SYDVKM. CDR3: CATITYSGNTIYF. The CDR3 DNA reads TGTGCCACCATTACCTACTCTGGAAACACCATATATTTT.

This clone was counted a few times. The chain links TRBV30 to TRBJ1-2; TRBD1 is a possible D gene (6 bases). This CDR3 is 13 amino acids long. V gave up 2 bases and J gave up 5 bases, with 12 bases separating them. CDR1 and CDR2 from the germline V gene are GTSNPN and SVGIG (reference sequence). DNA for the CDR3: TGTGCCTGGAGTCGACAGGTTTCGTATGGCTACACCTTC. This sequence encodes CAWSRQVSYGYTF.

This chain uses TRBV19 with TRBJ2-7, with D perhaps matching TRBD2 (6 bases). The CDR3 has 13 residues. Germline V gives CDR1 LNHDA, CDR2 SQIVND (reference sequence). Trimming stripped 8 bases from V and 3 bases from J, with 14 bases between. The CDR3 DNA reads as TGTGCCAGTGGGACGGGACTCTTCTACGAGCAGTACTTC. Translation: CASGTGLFYEQYF.

The V call is TRBV5-1, the J call TRBJ2-1, with D possibly matching TRBD1 (6 bases). Trimming pared 4 bases from V and 5 bases from J, leaving 13 bases between. The germline CDR1 and CDR2 sequences are SGHRS and YFSETQ. The CDR3 totals 14 residues. CDR3 sequence reads: CASSVTGLHNEQFF. CDR3 sequence (DNA): TGCGCCAGCAGCGTCACAGGGCTACACAATGAGCAGTTCTTC.

The chain employs TRBV7-2 and TRBJ2-3, with D tentatively TRBD2 (6 bases). The CDR3 consists of 15 residues. Trimming left V 5 bases short and J 3 bases short, with 15 bases between. CDR1 and CDR2 from the germline V gene are SGHTA and FQGNSA. The CDR3: CASSPRAGPTDTQYF. CDR3 nucleotide sequence: TGTGCCAGCAGCCCCAGGGCGGGGCCAACAGATACGCAGTATTTT.

On this clone: Mismatch with germline at one junction end may stem from a read error. The gene calls are TRBV7-7 and TRBJ2-5, with a tentative D call TRBD2 (5 bases). CDR1 and CDR2 (germline): SSHAT, FNYEAQ (reference sequence). The CDR3 spans 15 residues. CDR3 residues: CASSPNSASQETQYF. CDR3 in DNA: TGTGCTAGCAGCCCGAATAGCGCCAGCCAAGAGACCCAGTACTTC. Full variable domain (outside the CDR3, taken from reference TRBV7-7 and TRBJ2-5): GAGVSQSPRYKVTKRGQDVTLRCDPISSHATLYWYQQALGQGPEFLTYFNYEAQPDKSGLPSDRFSAERPEGSISTLTIQRTEQRDSAMYRCASSPNSASQETQYFGPGTRLLVL.

The chain joins TRBV30 to TRBJ2-1; TRBD2 aligns across 8 bases. This CDR3 comprises 16 residues. Trimming cost V 0 bases and J 6 bases; bases outside gene matches: 10. Per germline, CDR1 GTSNPN and CDR2 SVGIG (reference sequence). The DNA of the CDR3 is TGTGCCTGGAGTGTAAAAACGGGAGGGCCGGTCAATGAGCAGTTCTTC. It translates to CAWSVKTGGPVNEQFF.

In nucleotides, the CDR3 is TGTGCCAGCAGAAGGGGGAGCACAGATACGCAGTATTTT. This codes for CASRRGSTDTQYF. The chain is built from TRBV6-5 and TRBJ2-3; D may be TRBD1 (6 bases). Germline V gene data show CDR1 as MNHEY and CDR2 as SVGAGI. The ends were cut back, 6 bases at V and 0 bases at J, with 7 bases in the middle. CDR3 length: 13 residues.

The rearrangement uses TRBV27 and TRBJ1-3; D remains unclear. The CDR3 spans 13 residues. V lost 1 base and J 4 bases, leaving 5 bases between the germline ends. Per the germline V gene, CDR1 is MNHEY and CDR2 is SMNVEV (reference sequence). This CDR3 is CASSLFVGNTIYF. The CDR3 DNA reads as TGTGCCAGCAGTTTATTCGTGGGAAACACCATATATTTT.